This T cell receptor (beta chain) was obtained from a study of blood T cell repertoires in COVID-19. Study-level information: Spain, Italy and the United States supplied samples that represented acute and convalescent COVID-19.

CDR3 size: 17 residues. Study members were between about 18 and 100 years old and lived in roughly 24 US regions. The study counted Cohort 3 donors as recovered given two negative PCRs, clearance, or symptom resolution. The repertoire was sequenced with immunoSEQ multiplex PCR; TCRdb's copy has only in-frame clones and lacks some. The sample comprises some 150,000 clones, about 79% of which are singletons, and under 3% rests with the top ten. The receptor's source is a woman aged 50 to 60 who had recovered from COVID-19. The material sequenced was PBMCs or T cells enriched from blood (not recorded which). The rearrangement joins TRBV12-2 to TRBJ2-1; the table's D call of TRBD2 was not tested on the DNA. TRBV12-2 has pseudogene status. This chain's CDR3 is CASRSSRLAGCDNEQFF. CDR3 DNA: TGTGCAAGTCGCTCCTCCCGCTTAGCGGGATGTGACAATGAGCAGTTCTTC.